The next 31 T cell receptor beta chains were all read from a single sample in a study of a mutant IDH1 vaccine in newly diagnosed glioma. Sequencing was performed with immunoSEQ multiplex PCR; in TCRdb, only in-frame clones are kept and a portion is missing. The data show 60,000 to 75,000 clones, more than 65% seen once. Time point given: baseline, week 1 (first vaccination visit). Treatment reported: pre-vaccination baseline after standard-of-care therapy. The specimen was PBMCs, collected from a glioma patient treated with radiotherapy, temozolomide or both. Source of these receptors: a man aged 45-65 years with glioma.

The chain carries TRBV5-1 and TRBJ2-7; tentative D call: TRBD1 (5 bases). The CDR3 is 15 residues long. Trimming removed 0 bases from V and 2 bases from J, with 12 bases in between. Germline values: CDR1 SGHRS, CDR2 YFSETQ. The CDR3: CASSLGADTTYEQYF. As DNA, the CDR3 is TGCGCCAGCAGCTTGGGTGCGGACACAACCTACGAGCAGTACTTC.

This chain uses TRBV9 with TRBJ2-1; D may be TRBD2 (6 bases). With 5 bases removed from V and 7 bases from J, the gap between germline ends came to 16 bases. Per germline, CDR1 SGDLS and CDR2 YYNGEE. This CDR3 is built from 14 residues. The CDR3 coding sequence is TGTGCCAGCAGTTCCGGGACTGCTGCAAATGAGCAGTTCTTC. It codes for CASSSGTAANEQFF.

This chain uses TRBV7-9 with TRBJ2-7; weak D call: TRBD2 (5 bases). V was pared by 4 bases and J by 2 bases, with 12 bases between. The CDR3 is made up of 14 amino acids. Germline CDR1 and CDR2: SEHNR and FQNEAQ (reference sequence). In DNA, the CDR3 is TGTGCCAGCAGCTCCTGGTCTAGCACCTACGAGCAGTACTTC. This sequence encodes CASSSWSSTYEQYF.

CDR3 in DNA: TGTGCCAGCAGTGAAACGGGTTACGAGCAGTACTTC. It translates to CASSETGYEQYF. This chain joins TRBV6-1 and TRBJ2-7; D remains unclear. The CDR3 has 12 amino acids. The germline V gene encodes CDR1 MNHNS and CDR2 SASEGT. Trimming removed 2 bases at V and 4 bases at J, with 6 bases between.

The chain has TRBV5-1 and TRBJ2-5, with TRBD2 matching over 7 bases. Germline V gene sequence: CDR1 SGHRS, CDR2 YFSETQ. This CDR3 has 13 amino acids. Unmatched junction bases numbered 3, after V lost 3 bases and J lost 4 bases. The CDR3 DNA sequence: TGCGCCAGCAGCTATGGACTAGGAGAGACCCAGTACTTC. This gives the protein CASSYGLGETQYF. The full variable domain, in which reference TRBV5-1 and TRBJ2-5 provide the parts outside the CDR3, is KAGVTQTPRYLIKTRGQQVTLSCSPISGHRSVSWYQQTPGQGLQFLFEYFSETQRNKGNFPGRFSGRQFSNSRSEMNVSTLELGDSALYLCASSYGLGETQYFGPGTRLLVL.

The CDR3 nucleotides read TGTGCCAGCAGAGGACGGTCCTTCAATCAGCCCCAGCATTTT. Protein sequence: CASRGRSFNQPQHF. The V call is TRBV6-1, the J call TRBJ1-5; no definite D call. Trimming cost V 6 bases and J 3 bases, with 12 bases left between them. The CDR3 is made up of 14 amino acids. Germline V gene lookup returns CDR1 MNHNS and CDR2 SASEGT.

V gene TRBV4-1 combines with J gene TRBJ2-2; a weak D match, TRBD2 (7 bases). CDR3 length equals 16 residues. The germline V gene has CDR1 MGHRA and CDR2 YSYEKL. V lost 4 bases and J 5 bases, leaving 17 bases between the germline ends. In DNA, the CDR3 is TGCGCCAGCAGCCGATTGGGGGGGGCGGGAACCGGGGAGCTGTTTTTT. Its protein product is CASSRLGGAGTGELFF.

This clone was recorded only once. V gene TRBV7-6 combines with J gene TRBJ2-5, with D tentatively TRBD1 or TRBD2 (5 bases each). Germline V CDR1 and CDR2: SGHVS, FNYEAQ. CDR3 length equals 11 residues. Deletions cut 7 bases from V and 3 bases from J, with 6 bases between. The CDR3 region has the DNA TGTGCCAGCATGGGGGAAGAGACCCAGTACTTC. Translated, it gives CASMGEETQYF.

This clone came up a few times. The chain recombines TRBV11-2 with TRBJ1-3; TRBD1 might be the D (5 bases). The length of the CDR3 is 14 residues. V dropped 6 bases and J dropped 4 bases, with 13 bases sitting between them. The germline gives CDR1 SGHAT, CDR2 FQNNGV. The CDR3 coding sequence is TGTGCCAGCAGTCGGGGGTCAGGAGGAAACACCATATATTTT. As protein: CASSRGSGGNTIYF.

Note on this clone: The sample carries other DNA sequences with the same CDR3. The V gene is TRBV19, the J gene TRBJ2-1; D gene unclear. This CDR3 region has 11 residues. Trimming left V 3 bases short and J 7 bases short, with 4 bases between. Germline CDR1 is LNHDA and CDR2 is SQIVND (reference sequence). The CDR3 nucleotides are TGTGCCAGTAGTATCGGGAATGAGCAGTTCTTC. Translation gives CASSIGNEQFF. The entire variable domain, with the rest obtained from reference TRBV19 and TRBJ2-1, is as follows: DGGITQSPKYLFRKEGQNVTLSCEQNLNHDAMYWYRQDPGQGLRLIYYSQIVNDFQKGDIAEGYSVSREKKESFPLTVTSAQKNPTAFYLCASSIGNEQFFGPGTRLTVL.

This chain uses TRBV9 with TRBJ2-1; D tentatively reads TRBD1 or TRBD2 (5 bases each). The V end lost 4 bases, the J end lost 6 bases, and 11 bases lay between the germline ends. This CDR3 region has 13 residues. CDR1 and CDR2 from the germline V gene are SGDLS and YYNGEE. The CDR3 spells CASSFRDGNEQFF. The DNA of the CDR3 is TGTGCCAGCAGCTTCCGGGACGGCAATGAGCAGTTCTTC.

The chain employs TRBV5-3 and TRBJ2-7, with D unresolved. TRBV5-3 has ORF status, its function being uncertain. The CDR3 sequence is 11 residues long. The V gene lost 4 bases and the J gene lost 9 bases, with 11 bases spanning the gap. Written as DNA, the CDR3 is TGTGCCAGAAGCCCCCGGGTCCCGCAGTACTTC. This translates into CARSPRVPQYF.

The chain has TRBV9 and TRBJ1-5; possible D gene TRBD1, 5 bases. V dropped 3 bases and J dropped 0 bases, with 7 bases sitting between them. CDR1 and CDR2 (germline): SGDLS, YYNGEE. CDR3 length: 14 residues. CDR3 nucleotides: TGTGCCAGCAGCGAACAGGCTAGCAATCAGCCCCAGCATTTT. This encodes CASSEQASNQPQHF.

This chain uses TRBV4-1 with TRBJ2-7; D is possibly TRBD1 or TRBD2 (6 bases each). There are 15 residues in the CDR3. The germline V gene has CDR1 MGHRA and CDR2 YSYEKL. V was trimmed by 1 base and J by 4 bases, leaving 14 bases between them. The CDR3 bases are TGCGCCAGCAGCCAAGTTGATAGGGGGAGGTACGAGCAGTACTTC. Its translation is CASSQVDRGRYEQYF.

The chain joins TRBV5-4 to TRBJ2-5, with 10 bases fitting TRBD2. Germline V gene data show CDR1 as SGHNT and CDR2 as YYREEE (reference sequence). CDR3 length: 17 residues. V lost 4 bases, J lost 0 bases, and 9 bases stayed unmatched. For the CDR3, the DNA is TGTGCCAGCAGCCTGGGATCTAGCGGGGGCCACCAAGAGACCCAGTACTTC. Its translation: CASSLGSSGGHQETQYF.

The CDR3 DNA reads TGTGCCAGCAGCTTGAGGCTCGGACTAGCGGGGGGGAACACCGGGGAGCTGTTTTTT. Translating it yields CASSLRLGLAGGNTGELFF. The chain recombines TRBV5-8 with TRBJ2-2, with TRBD2 identical over 14 bases. Germline V gene data show CDR1 as SGHTS and CDR2 as YDEGEE. The CDR3 is made up of 19 amino acids. V lost 1 base, J lost 1 base, and 6 bases stayed unmatched.

This rearrangement joins TRBV6-1 to TRBJ2-7, with D possibly TRBD2 on 6 matching bases. V was trimmed by 7 bases and J by 0 bases, leaving 13 bases between them. The germline V gene has CDR1 MNHNS and CDR2 SASEGT. The CDR3 runs to 14 residues. The CDR3 spells CASKVLGSSYEQYF. For the CDR3, the DNA is TGTGCCAGCAAAGTCCTCGGGAGCTCCTACGAGCAGTACTTC.

The V call is TRBV14, the J call TRBJ1-2, with TRBD1 identical over 7 bases. Germline V gene sequence: CDR1 SGHDN, CDR2 FVKESK. CDR3 size: 13 residues. The V segment lost 6 bases and the J segment 4 bases; nucleotides outside the gene matches: 5. The CDR3 reads CASSPGTVYGYTF. CDR3 coding DNA: TGTGCCAGCAGTCCTGGGACAGTCTATGGCTACACCTTC.

This chain links TRBV2 with TRBJ2-3; maybe TRBD1 (6 bases). Germline V gene sequence: CDR1 SNHLY, CDR2 FYNNEI. Trimming removed 3 bases from V and 5 bases from J, with 12 bases in between. This CDR3 contains 14 residues. The CDR3 DNA is TGTGCCAGCAGTGAGGTGGGGGCAGTAGATACGCAGTATTTT. As protein: CASSEVGAVDTQYF.

This clone has only one observation. This chain links TRBV5-1 with TRBJ2-3; no definite D call. V was pared by 4 bases and J by 2 bases, with 8 bases between. The CDR3 runs to 13 residues. Germline V gives CDR1 SGHRS, CDR2 YFSETQ. CDR3 region: CASSDGVTDTQYF. In DNA form, the CDR3 reads TGCGCCAGCAGCGATGGGGTCACAGATACGCAGTATTTT.

This clone occurred once. This sample includes further DNA sequences coding for the same CDR3. CDR3 DNA sequence: TGTGCCAGCAGCTCCACGTCAGATACGCAGTATTTT. Its translation is CASSSTSDTQYF. The V and J genes are TRBV7-2 and TRBJ2-3, with D hard to call. V lost 4 bases and J lost 4, with 6 bases in between. The germline gives CDR1 SGHTA, CDR2 FQGNSA. This CDR3 contains 12 residues.

The gene calls are TRBV28 and TRBJ2-7, with TRBD1 identical over 8 bases. CDR3 length: 16 residues. The germline V gene encodes CDR1 MDHEN and CDR2 SYDVKM. Trimming removed 5 bases from V and 6 bases from J; junction bases left unmatched: 15. CDR3 protein: CASSPLTGTGTGEQYF. CDR3 DNA: TGTGCCAGCAGTCCTCTGACCGGGACAGGTACCGGCGAGCAGTACTTC. The full variable domain, in which reference TRBV28 and TRBJ2-7 provide the parts outside the CDR3, is DVKVTQSSRYLVKRTGEKVFLECVQDMDHENMFWYRQDPGLGLRLIYFSYDVKMKEKGDIPEGYSVSREKKERFSLILESASTNQTSMYLCASSPLTGTGTGEQYFGPGTRLTVT.

The V gene is TRBV5-1, the J gene TRBJ2-7, with D possibly matching TRBD1 (6 bases). Germline CDR1 reads SGHRS; CDR2 reads YFSETQ. The CDR3 has 14 residues. Trimming shortened V by 1 base and J by 6 bases, and 14 bases separated the two germline ends. This CDR3 reads CASSLQGSRGEQYF. DNA of the CDR3: TGCGCCAGCAGCTTGCAGGGGTCGAGGGGCGAGCAGTACTTC.

V and J are TRBV4-2 and TRBJ1-1, with D perhaps TRBD1 (5 bases). V gave up 1 base and J gave up 1 base, with 10 bases separating them. CDR3 length equals 15 residues. Germline CDR1 LGHNA, CDR2 YNFKEQ. In DNA, the CDR3 is TGTGCCAGCAGCCAAGGGCGGGACGGGAACACTGAAGCTTTCTTT. Amino acids: CASSQGRDGNTEAFF.

The chain links TRBV29-1 to TRBJ1-4; a possible D gene is TRBD1 (5 bases). This CDR3 comprises 13 residues. Looked up from germline, CDR1 is SQVTM and CDR2 is ANQGSEA. Trimming took 3 bases from V and 8 from J, leaving 13 bases between them. Here the CDR3 reads CSVEEGTREKLFF. In DNA form, the CDR3 reads TGCAGCGTTGAGGAGGGGACTAGAGAAAAACTGTTTTTT.

The V gene is TRBV30, the J gene TRBJ1-5; possible D gene TRBD1, 5 bases. The V gene's germline CDR1 is GTSNPN and CDR2 SVGIG (reference sequence). The V end was cut by 0 bases, the J end by 0 bases, with 9 bases between. CDR3 size: 15 residues. DNA for the CDR3: TGTGCCTGGAGTGTACTAAGGGGTAGCAATCAGCCCCAGCATTTT. It encodes CAWSVLRGSNQPQHF.

This clone appeared a single time. The gene calls are TRBV5-6 and TRBJ2-7; either TRBD1 or TRBD2 may fit D (5 bases each). Germline V gene data show CDR1 as SGHDT and CDR2 as YYEEEE. V was cut by 5 bases and J by 2 bases, with 20 bases left in between. The CDR3 loop spans 16 amino acids. DNA of the CDR3: TGTGCCAGCAGTTCCGGAAAAGGGGAGTGGACCTACGAGCAGTACTTC. Protein: CASSSGKGEWTYEQYF.

The J gene is TRBJ2-7, the V gene TRBV19; TRBD2 matches at 7 bases. The CDR3 length is 13 residues. Germline V lookup: CDR1 LNHDA, CDR2 SQIVND (reference sequence). V gave up 5 bases and J gave up 7 bases; unmatched junction bases: 8. The CDR3 DNA follows: TGTGCCAGTAGTCCTGCGGGGGTGCCAGAGCAGTACTTC. The encoded protein is CASSPAGVPEQYF. The complete variable domain, with remaining parts taken from reference TRBV19 and TRBJ2-7, reads DGGITQSPKYLFRKEGQNVTLSCEQNLNHDAMYWYRQDPGQGLRLIYYSQIVNDFQKGDIAEGYSVSREKKESFPLTVTSAQKNPTAFYLCASSPAGVPEQYFGPGTRLTVT.

The V call is TRBV29-1, the J call TRBJ1-5; tentative D call: TRBD1 (5 bases). The CDR3 is 13 amino acids. V gave up 6 bases and J gave up 4 bases, with 13 bases separating them. Germline V gene lookup returns CDR1 SQVTM and CDR2 ANQGSEA. CDR3 nucleotide sequence: TGCAGCGTGGGAAGGGAGGGGAATCAGCCCCAGCATTTT. Translated: CSVGREGNQPQHF.

This chain connects TRBV7-2 to TRBJ2-7; D perhaps matches TRBD1 (5 bases). The germline V gene has CDR1 SGHTA and CDR2 FQGNSA. The V and J ends lost 4 bases and 1 base respectively, with 11 bases between them. The length of the CDR3 is 14 residues. The DNA of the CDR3 is TGTGCCAGCAGCTCAGGCTACAGGTCCTACGAGCAGTACTTC. Amino acids: CASSSGYRSYEQYF.

This clone was observed once. This chain uses TRBV10-2 with TRBJ2-3; 7 bases agree with TRBD2. Trimming cost V 6 bases and J 6 bases; bases outside gene matches: 9. The CDR3 runs to 14 residues. Germline CDR1 is WSHSY and CDR2 is SAAADI. The CDR3 is CASSESGAPDTQYF. The CDR3 DNA follows: TGCGCCAGCAGCGAAAGCGGGGCCCCGGATACGCAGTATTTT.